This TCR beta chain was recovered during a study of T cells in Graves' hyperthyroidism and ophthalmopathy. Trimming took 6 bases from V and 9 from J; bases not matched to a gene: 13. This CDR3 has 16 residues. Uncontrolled infection, other autoimmune disease, pregnancy or lactation barred patients from enrollment. Diagnoses used clinical symptoms, serum thyroxine and TRAb, thyroid ultrasound and orbital computed tomography. PBMCs came from more than 9 ml fresh peripheral blood. RNA transcripts served as the template for amplifying TCR beta CDR3 regions. With the HTBI primer set, the TCR CDR3 went through a first round of RT-PCR. In TCRdb, the multiplex PCR reads were re-called with MiXCR into one record per CDR3 protein. Of about 640,000 distinct CDR3 sequences in the sample, 20% were seen once.

Source material: blood. The chain links TRBV12-3 or TRBV12-4 to TRBJ2-1, with 11 bases lining up with TRBD2. The sequence was obtained from a man aged 25 to 45 with Graves' ophthalmopathy. CDR3 protein: CASSQTTSGKAGEQFF. The CDR3 DNA reads TGTGCCAGCAGCCAAACGACTAGCGGGAAAGCAGGTGAGCAGTTCTTC.